A selection of T cell receptor beta chains follows, all from one sample in a study of T cell responses to AZD1222 COVID-19 vaccine. Method: immunoSEQ multiplex PCR; TCRdb's copy keeps in-frame clones and lacks some. The data show 130,000 or so clones, roughly 90% seen once. Material: peripheral blood, obtained 28 days after the second dose of the MenACWY control vaccine. Receptors originate from an adult who received the MenACWY meningococcal vaccine as a control. Both conserved end residues are part of each CDR3. The order of the fields is V gene, D gene, clone size, J gene, CDR3 length, CDR3 protein, CDR3 DNA. A D gene is named only where the DNA matches it firmly. Not every row has a clone size; where given, it reads once, few, many or a size class.

V gene: TRBV28; D gene: TRBD1; clone size: -; J gene: TRBJ1-4; CDR3 length: 15; CDR3 protein: CATKREDRGREKLFF; CDR3 DNA: TGTGCCACCAAGAGAGAGGACAGGGGGCGCGAAAAACTGTTTTTT
V gene: TRBV27; D gene: -; clone size: -; J gene: TRBJ2-1; CDR3 length: 13; CDR3 protein: CASSSSQDNEQFF; CDR3 DNA: TGTGCCAGCAGTTCCTCGCAGGACAATGAGCAGTTCTTC
V gene: TRBV10-3; D gene: TRBD1; clone size: -; J gene: TRBJ2-2; CDR3 length: 14; CDR3 protein: CANGDRGDTGELFF; CDR3 DNA: TGTGCCAACGGGGACAGGGGGGACACCGGGGAGCTGTTTTTT
V gene: TRBV6-4; D gene: TRBD2; clone size: -; J gene: TRBJ2-5; CDR3 length: 16; CDR3 protein: CASSDLLAGGGETQYF; CDR3 DNA: TGTGCCAGCAGCGACTTACTAGCGGGAGGAGGAGAGACCCAGTACTTC
V gene: TRBV7-9; D gene: -; clone size: -; J gene: TRBJ2-1; CDR3 length: 14; CDR3 protein: CASSSSRGRDEQFF; CDR3 DNA: TGTGCCAGCAGCTCGTCCCGGGGCCGGGATGAGCAGTTCTTC
V gene: TRBV5-1; D gene: TRBD2; clone size: -; J gene: TRBJ2-5; CDR3 length: 19; CDR3 protein: CASSNGLAGGFGLQETQYF; CDR3 DNA: TGCGCCAGCAGCAATGGACTAGCGGGGGGATTTGGCCTTCAAGAGACCCAGTACTTC
V gene: TRBV15; D gene: -; clone size: -; J gene: TRBJ1-5; CDR3 length: 15; CDR3 protein: CATVAVVGGNQPQHF; CDR3 DNA: TGTGCCACCGTTGCCGTTGTTGGTGGCAATCAGCCCCAGCATTTT
V gene: TRBV28; D gene: -; clone size: -; J gene: TRBJ2-3; CDR3 length: 14; CDR3 protein: CASLITGRTDTQYF; CDR3 DNA: TGTGCCAGCTTAATCACAGGGCGCACAGATACGCAGTATTTT
V gene: TRBV7-8; D gene: -; clone size: once; J gene: TRBJ2-1; CDR3 length: 10; CDR3 protein: CASSPYEQFF; CDR3 DNA: TGTGCCAGCAGCCCCTATGAGCAGTTCTTC
V gene: TRBV7-9; D gene: TRBD2; clone size: -; J gene: TRBJ2-1; CDR3 length: 17; CDR3 protein: CASTDSPGGPANNEQFF; CDR3 DNA: TGTGCCAGCACAGATTCCCCGGGGGGACCTGCGAACAATGAGCAGTTCTTC
V gene: TRBV7-9; D gene: TRBD2; clone size: -; J gene: TRBJ2-1; CDR3 length: 17; CDR3 protein: CASSLGLAGAPLHEQFF; CDR3 DNA: TGTGCCAGCAGCTTAGGTTTAGCGGGGGCGCCCCTCCATGAGCAGTTCTTC
V gene: TRBV5-1; D gene: TRBD1; clone size: -; J gene: TRBJ1-4; CDR3 length: 13; CDR3 protein: CASSSDREGKLFF; CDR3 DNA: TGCGCCAGCAGCTCGGACAGGGAAGGGAAACTGTTTTTT
V gene: TRBV5-1; D gene: TRBD2; clone size: -; J gene: TRBJ2-5; CDR3 length: 16; CDR3 protein: CASSLFLAGDQETQYF; CDR3 DNA: TGCGCCAGCAGCTTGTTCCTAGCGGGAGACCAAGAGACCCAGTACTTC
V gene: TRBV27; D gene: -; clone size: -; J gene: TRBJ1-5; CDR3 length: 15; CDR3 protein: CASRPDWGSNQPQHF; CDR3 DNA: TGTGCCAGCAGACCAGACTGGGGGAGCAATCAGCCCCAGCATTTT
V gene: TRBV7-8; D gene: -; clone size: few; J gene: TRBJ1-5; CDR3 length: 15; CDR3 protein: CASSLESGAVQPQHF; CDR3 DNA: TGTGCCAGCAGCTTAGAATCGGGAGCAGTTCAGCCCCAGCATTTT
V gene: TRBV6-5; D gene: TRBD1; clone size: -; J gene: TRBJ1-2; CDR3 length: 15; CDR3 protein: CASSPKQGANYGYTF; CDR3 DNA: TGTGCCAGCAGTCCGAAGCAGGGGGCTAACTATGGCTACACCTTC
V gene: TRBV28; D gene: TRBD2; clone size: -; J gene: TRBJ2-3; CDR3 length: 15; CDR3 protein: CASSLGTAGDDTQYF; CDR3 DNA: TGTGCCAGCAGTTTAGGGACCGCGGGGGACGATACGCAGTATTTT
V gene: TRBV5-6; D gene: -; clone size: -; J gene: TRBJ2-1; CDR3 length: 13; CDR3 protein: CASSPDNGNEQFF; CDR3 DNA: TGTGCCAGCAGCCCGGATAACGGGAATGAGCAGTTCTTC
V gene: TRBV24-1; D gene: -; clone size: -; J gene: TRBJ2-3; CDR3 length: 16; CDR3 protein: CATSAGPTPSTDTQYF; CDR3 DNA: TGTGCCACCAGTGCTGGGCCAACCCCTAGCACAGATACGCAGTATTTT
V gene: TRBV7-8; D gene: -; clone size: -; J gene: TRBJ1-4; CDR3 length: 14; CDR3 protein: CASRKGQGTEKLFF; CDR3 DNA: TGTGCCAGCAGGAAGGGCCAGGGGACTGAAAAACTGTTTTTT
V gene: TRBV4-1; D gene: -; clone size: -; J gene: TRBJ2-3; CDR3 length: 15; CDR3 protein: CASSAPGASTDTQYF; CDR3 DNA: TGCGCCAGCAGCGCCCCAGGGGCCAGCACAGATACGCAGTATTTT
V gene: TRBV4-3; D gene: TRBD1; clone size: -; J gene: TRBJ1-2; CDR3 length: 16; CDR3 protein: CASRGDTGGAIYGYTF; CDR3 DNA: TGCGCCAGCAGGGGGGATACAGGGGGCGCAATCTATGGCTACACCTTC